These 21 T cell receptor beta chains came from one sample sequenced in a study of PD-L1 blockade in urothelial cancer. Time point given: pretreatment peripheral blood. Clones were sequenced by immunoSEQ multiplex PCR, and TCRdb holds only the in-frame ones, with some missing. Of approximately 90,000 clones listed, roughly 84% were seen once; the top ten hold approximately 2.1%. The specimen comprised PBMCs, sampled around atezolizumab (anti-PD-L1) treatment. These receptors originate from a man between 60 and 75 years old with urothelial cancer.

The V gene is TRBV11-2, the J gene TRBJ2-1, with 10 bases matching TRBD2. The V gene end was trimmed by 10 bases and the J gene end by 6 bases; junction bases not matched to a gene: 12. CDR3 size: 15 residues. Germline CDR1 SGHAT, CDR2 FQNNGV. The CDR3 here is CATGMSSGRLNEQFF. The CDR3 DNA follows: TGTGCCACCGGAATGTCTAGCGGGAGACTCAATGAGCAGTTCTTC. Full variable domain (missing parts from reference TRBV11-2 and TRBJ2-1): EAGVAQSPRYKIIEKRQSVAFWCNPISGHATLYWYQQILGQGPKLLIQFQNNGVVDDSQLPKDRFSAERLKGVDSTLKIQPAKLEDSAVYLCATGMSSGRLNEQFFGPGTRLTVL.

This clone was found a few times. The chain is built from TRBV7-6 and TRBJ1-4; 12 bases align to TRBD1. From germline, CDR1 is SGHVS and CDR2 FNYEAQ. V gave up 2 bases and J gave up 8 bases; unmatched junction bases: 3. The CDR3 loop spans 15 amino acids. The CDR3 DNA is TGTGCCAGCAGCTTAACCGGGACAGGGGGCGAAAAACTGTTTTTT. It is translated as CASSLTGTGGEKLFF. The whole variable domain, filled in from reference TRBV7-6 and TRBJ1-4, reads GAGVSQSPRYKVTKRGQDVALRCDPISGHVSLYWYRQALGQGPEFLTYFNYEAQQDKSGLPNDRFSAERPEGSISTLTIQRTEQRDSAMYRCASSLTGTGGEKLFFGSGTQLSVL.

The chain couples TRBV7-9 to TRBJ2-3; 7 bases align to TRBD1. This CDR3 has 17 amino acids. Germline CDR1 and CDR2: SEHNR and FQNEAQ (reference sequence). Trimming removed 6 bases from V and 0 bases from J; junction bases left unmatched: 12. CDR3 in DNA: TGTGCCAGCAGTCCAGGGGGATCCCACCCTAGCACAGATACGCAGTATTTT. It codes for CASSPGGSHPSTDTQYF.

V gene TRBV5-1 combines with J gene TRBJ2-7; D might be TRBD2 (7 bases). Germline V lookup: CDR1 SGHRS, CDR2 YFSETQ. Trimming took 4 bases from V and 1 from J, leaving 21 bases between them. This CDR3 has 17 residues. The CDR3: CASSRRGAPTPSYEQYF. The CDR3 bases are TGCGCCAGCAGCCGTCGGGGGGCCCCTACACCATCCTACGAGCAGTACTTC.

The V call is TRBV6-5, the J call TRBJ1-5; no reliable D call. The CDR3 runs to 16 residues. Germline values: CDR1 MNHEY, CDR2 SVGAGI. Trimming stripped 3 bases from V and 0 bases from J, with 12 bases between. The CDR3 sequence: CASSYSWRYSNQPQHF. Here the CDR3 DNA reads TGTGCCAGCAGTTATTCGTGGAGATATAGCAATCAGCCCCAGCATTTT.

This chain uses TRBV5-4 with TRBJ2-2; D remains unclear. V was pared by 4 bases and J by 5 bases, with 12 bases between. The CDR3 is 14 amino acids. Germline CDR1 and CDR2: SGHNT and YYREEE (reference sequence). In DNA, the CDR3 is TGTGCCAGCAGCCCCCGGTCCGAGACCGGGGAGCTGTTTTTT. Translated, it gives CASSPRSETGELFF.

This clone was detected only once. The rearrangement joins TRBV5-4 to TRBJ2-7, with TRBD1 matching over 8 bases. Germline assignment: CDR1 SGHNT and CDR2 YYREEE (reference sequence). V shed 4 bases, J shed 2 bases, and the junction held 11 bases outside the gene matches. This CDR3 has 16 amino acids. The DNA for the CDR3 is TGTGCCAGCAGCATATGGGACAGGACTACTCCCTACGAGCAGTACTTC. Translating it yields CASSIWDRTTPYEQYF.

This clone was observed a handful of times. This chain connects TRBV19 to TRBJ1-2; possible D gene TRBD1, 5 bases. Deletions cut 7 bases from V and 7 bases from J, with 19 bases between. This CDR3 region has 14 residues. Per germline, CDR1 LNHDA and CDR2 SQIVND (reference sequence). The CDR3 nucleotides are TGTGCCAGTACCCTGGGGCAGGGAACCCCTGGCTACACCTTC. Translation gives CASTLGQGTPGYTF.

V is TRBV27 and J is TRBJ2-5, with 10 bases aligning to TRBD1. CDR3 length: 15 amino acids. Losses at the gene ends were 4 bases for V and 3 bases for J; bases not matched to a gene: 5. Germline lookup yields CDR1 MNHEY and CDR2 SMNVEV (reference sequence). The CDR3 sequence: CASSSSGQGEETQYF. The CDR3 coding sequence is TGTGCCAGCAGTTCATCTGGACAGGGGGAAGAGACCCAGTACTTC.

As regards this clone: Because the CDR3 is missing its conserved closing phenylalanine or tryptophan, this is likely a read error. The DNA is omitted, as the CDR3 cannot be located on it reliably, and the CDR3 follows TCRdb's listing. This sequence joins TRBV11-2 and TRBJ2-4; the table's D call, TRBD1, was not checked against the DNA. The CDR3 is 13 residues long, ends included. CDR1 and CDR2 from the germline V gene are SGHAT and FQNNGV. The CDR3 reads CASSFGDISKVWV.

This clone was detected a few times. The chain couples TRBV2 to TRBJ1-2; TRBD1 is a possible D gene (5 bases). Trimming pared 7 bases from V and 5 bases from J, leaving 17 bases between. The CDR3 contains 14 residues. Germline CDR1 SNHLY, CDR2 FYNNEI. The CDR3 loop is CASTSDSPGYGYTF. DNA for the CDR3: TGTGCCAGCACCTCCGACAGCCCGGGTTATGGCTACACCTTC.

This chain's CDR3 is CASSWPGWADTQYF. Here the CDR3 DNA reads TGTGCCAGCAGCTGGCCCGGGTGGGCAGATACGCAGTATTTT. The chain couples TRBV7-8 to TRBJ2-3; D is undetermined. Trimming left V 4 bases short and J 4 bases short, with 12 bases between. CDR1 is SGHVS and CDR2 is FQNEAQ in the germline V gene. CDR3 length equals 14 residues.

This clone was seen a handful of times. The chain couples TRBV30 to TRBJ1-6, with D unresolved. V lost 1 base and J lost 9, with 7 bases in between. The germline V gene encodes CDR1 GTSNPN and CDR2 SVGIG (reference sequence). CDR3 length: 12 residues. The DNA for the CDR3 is TGTGCCTGGAGTGGAACGGGTTCACCCCTCCACTTT. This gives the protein CAWSGTGSPLHF.

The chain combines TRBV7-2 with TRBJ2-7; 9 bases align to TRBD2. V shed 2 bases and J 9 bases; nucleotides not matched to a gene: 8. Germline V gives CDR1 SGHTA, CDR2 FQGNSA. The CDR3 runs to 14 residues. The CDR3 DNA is TGTGCCAGCAGCTTATCGGGCGGGGGGGCGGTGCAGTACTTC. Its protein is CASSLSGGGAVQYF.

The CDR3, as DNA: TGCGCCAGCAGCTTACAGGGGGCGCAGGTACCTGGAAACACCATATATTTT. As protein: CASSLQGAQVPGNTIYF. V is TRBV5-1 and J is TRBJ1-3; TRBD1 matches at 9 bases. CDR1 is SGHRS and CDR2 is YFSETQ in the germline V gene. Trimming cost V 2 bases and J 2 bases; bases outside gene matches: 8. This CDR3 contains 17 residues.

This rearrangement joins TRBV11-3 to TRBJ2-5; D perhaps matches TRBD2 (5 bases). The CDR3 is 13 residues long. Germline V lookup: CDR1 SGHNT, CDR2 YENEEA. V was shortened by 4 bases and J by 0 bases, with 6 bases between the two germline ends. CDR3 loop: CASSWRYQETQYF. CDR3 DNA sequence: TGTGCCAGCAGCTGGAGGTACCAAGAGACCCAGTACTTC.

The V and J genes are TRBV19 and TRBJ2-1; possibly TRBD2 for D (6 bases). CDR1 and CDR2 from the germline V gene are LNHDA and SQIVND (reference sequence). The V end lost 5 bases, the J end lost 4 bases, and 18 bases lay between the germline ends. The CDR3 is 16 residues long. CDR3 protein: CASSPRPGTRYNEQFF. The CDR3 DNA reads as TGTGCCAGTAGTCCCCGACCCGGGACTCGGTACAATGAGCAGTTCTTC.

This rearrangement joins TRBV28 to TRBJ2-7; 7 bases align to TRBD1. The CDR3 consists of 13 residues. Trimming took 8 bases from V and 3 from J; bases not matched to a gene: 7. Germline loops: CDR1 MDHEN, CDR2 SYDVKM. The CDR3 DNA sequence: TGTGCCAGCGGCCAAGGGGGCCTCTACGAGCAGTACTTC. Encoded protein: CASGQGGLYEQYF. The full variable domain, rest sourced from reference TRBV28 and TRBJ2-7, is DVKVTQSSRYLVKRTGEKVFLECVQDMDHENMFWYRQDPGLGLRLIYFSYDVKMKEKGDIPEGYSVSREKKERFSLILESASTNQTSMYLCASGQGGLYEQYFGPGTRLTVT.

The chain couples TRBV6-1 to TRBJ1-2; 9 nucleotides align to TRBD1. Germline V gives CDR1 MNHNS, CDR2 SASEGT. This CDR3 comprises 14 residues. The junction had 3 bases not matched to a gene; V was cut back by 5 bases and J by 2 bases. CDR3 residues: CASSPGTGNYGYTF. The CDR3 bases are TGTGCCAGCAGTCCCGGGACAGGGAACTATGGCTACACCTTC.

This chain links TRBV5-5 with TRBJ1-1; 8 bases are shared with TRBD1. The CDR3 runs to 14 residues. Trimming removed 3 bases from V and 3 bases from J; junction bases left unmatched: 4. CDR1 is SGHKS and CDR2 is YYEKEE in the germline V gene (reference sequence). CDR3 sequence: CASSSQGAYTEAFF. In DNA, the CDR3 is TGTGCCAGCAGCTCGCAGGGGGCATACACTGAAGCTTTCTTT.

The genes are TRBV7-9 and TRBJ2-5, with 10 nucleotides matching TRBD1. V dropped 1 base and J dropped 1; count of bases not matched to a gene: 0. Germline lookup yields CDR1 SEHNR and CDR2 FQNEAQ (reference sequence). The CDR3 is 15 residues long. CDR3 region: CASSLGTGGQETQYF. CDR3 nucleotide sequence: TGTGCCAGCAGCTTAGGGACAGGGGGCCAAGAGACCCAGTACTTC.